The clone carrying this T cell receptor (beta chain) was counted only a few times. Its specificity is not known. The data originate from a study of identical twins. With 3 bases clipped from V and 4 bases from J, the junction kept 3 bases outside the gene matches. The germline CDR1 and CDR2 sequences are SEHNR and FQNEAQ (reference sequence). The CDR3 sequence is 14 residues long. Unique molecular identifiers were in the cDNA, with template-switch universal primer binding. TCRdb re-analysed the 5' RACE reads in MiXCR, keeping a single row per CDR3 protein. The data contain about 260,000 distinct CDR3 sequences, about 7% of them singletons. Healthy Caucasians were all of the donors. Study-wide results and limits: Surplus twin overlap in beta out-of-frame sequences was less pronounced. Partly confounded zero-insertion analyses could result from invariant MAIT and iNKT cells.

These same records also appear under a second study, on yellow fever vaccine responses in identical twins.

The origin of this receptor is a woman aged 18-30 years in good health. The chain joins TRBV7-9 to TRBJ1-1, with 9 bases matching TRBD1. The source material was memory (CD45RO+) T cells sorted from blood. CDR3 loop: CASSFDRGFTEAFF. The CDR3 DNA reads as TGTGCCAGCAGCTTCGACAGGGGGTTCACTGAAGCTTTCTTT.